This TCR beta chain emerged from a study of OX40 agonist ivuxolimab in advanced cancers. For the study at large: Participants, 82.7% male, averaged roughly 60 years of age, ranging from about 20 to 79. Findings of the study overall: Nonresponders, in some cases, also had low normalized T-cell clonal expansion.

In the case of this clone: Its antigen is undetermined.

The data were produced by immunoSEQ multiplex PCR, yet TCRdb's version contains in-frame clones alone and is incomplete. The sample lists more than 30,000 clones, 88% occurring once. The clonotype comes from an adult with an advanced solid tumor such as melanoma, head and neck, liver or kidney cancer. The sample was CD4+ or CD8+ T cells sorted from blood, taken in a trial of the OX40 agonist ivuxolimab.

The CDR3 loop reads CASSRTSGIYNEQFF. CDR3 nucleotides: TGCGCCAGCAGCCGGACTAGCGGGATTTACAATGAGCAGTTCTTC. The rearrangement uses TRBV10-1 and TRBJ2-1; TRBD2 aligns across 12 bases. Looked up from germline, CDR1 is WNHNN and CDR2 is SYGVQD (reference sequence). Unmatched junction bases numbered 4, after V lost 6 bases and J lost 4 bases. The CDR3 consists of 15 residues.